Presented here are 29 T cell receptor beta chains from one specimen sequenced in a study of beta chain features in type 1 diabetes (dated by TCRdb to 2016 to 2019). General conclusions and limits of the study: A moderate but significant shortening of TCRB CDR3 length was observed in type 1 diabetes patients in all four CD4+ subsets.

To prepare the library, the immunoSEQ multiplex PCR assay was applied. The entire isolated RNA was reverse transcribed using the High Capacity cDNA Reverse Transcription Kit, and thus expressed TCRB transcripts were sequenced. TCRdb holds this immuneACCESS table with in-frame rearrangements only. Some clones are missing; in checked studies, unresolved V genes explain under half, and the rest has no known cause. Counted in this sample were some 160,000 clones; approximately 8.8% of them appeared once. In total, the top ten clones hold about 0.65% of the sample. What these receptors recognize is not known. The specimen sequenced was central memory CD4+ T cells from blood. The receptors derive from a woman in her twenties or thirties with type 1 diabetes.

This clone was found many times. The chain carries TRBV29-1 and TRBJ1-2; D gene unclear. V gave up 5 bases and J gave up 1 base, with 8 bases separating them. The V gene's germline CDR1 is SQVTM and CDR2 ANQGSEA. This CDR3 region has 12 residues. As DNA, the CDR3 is TGCAGCGTTAAACAGCTTAACTATGGCTACACCTTC. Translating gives CSVKQLNYGYTF.

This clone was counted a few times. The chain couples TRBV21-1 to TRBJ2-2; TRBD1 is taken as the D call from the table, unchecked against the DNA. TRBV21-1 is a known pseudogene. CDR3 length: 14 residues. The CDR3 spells CASSKGQDTGELFF. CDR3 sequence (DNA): TGTGCCAGCAGCAAAGGTCAGGATACCGGGGAGCTGTTTTTT.

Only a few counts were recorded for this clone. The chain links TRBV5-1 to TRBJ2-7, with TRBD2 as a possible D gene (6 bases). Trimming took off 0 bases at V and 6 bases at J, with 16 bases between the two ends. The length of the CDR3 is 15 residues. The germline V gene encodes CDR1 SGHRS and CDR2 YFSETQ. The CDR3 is CASSLAGGESGEQYF. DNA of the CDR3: TGCGCCAGCAGCTTGGCCGGGGGAGAGAGTGGCGAGCAGTACTTC.

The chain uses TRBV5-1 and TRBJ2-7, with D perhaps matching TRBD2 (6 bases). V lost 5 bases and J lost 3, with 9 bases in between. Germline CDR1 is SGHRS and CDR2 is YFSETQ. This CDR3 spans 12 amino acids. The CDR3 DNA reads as TGCGCCAGCAGGTCGGGAGACTACGAGCAGTACTTC. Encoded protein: CASRSGDYEQYF.

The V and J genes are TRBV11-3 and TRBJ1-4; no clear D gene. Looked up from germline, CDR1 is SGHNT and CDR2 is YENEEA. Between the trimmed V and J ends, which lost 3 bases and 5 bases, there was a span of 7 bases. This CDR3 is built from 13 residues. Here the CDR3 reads CASSFGSNEKLFF. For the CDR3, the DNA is TGTGCCAGCAGCTTCGGGTCGAATGAAAAACTGTTTTTT.

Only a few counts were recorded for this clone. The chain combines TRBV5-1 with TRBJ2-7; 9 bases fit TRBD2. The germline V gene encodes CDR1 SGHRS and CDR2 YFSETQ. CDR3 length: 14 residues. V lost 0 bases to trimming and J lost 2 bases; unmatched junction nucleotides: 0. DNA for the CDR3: TGCGCCAGCAGCTTGGCTAGCGGGACCTACGAGCAGTACTTC. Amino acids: CASSLASGTYEQYF.

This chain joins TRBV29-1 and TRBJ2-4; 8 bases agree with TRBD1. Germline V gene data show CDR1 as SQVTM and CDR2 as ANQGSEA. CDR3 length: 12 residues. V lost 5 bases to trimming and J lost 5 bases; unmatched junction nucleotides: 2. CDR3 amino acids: CSVSRGQNIQYF. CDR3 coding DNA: TGCAGCGTTTCCAGGGGGCAAAACATTCAGTACTTC.

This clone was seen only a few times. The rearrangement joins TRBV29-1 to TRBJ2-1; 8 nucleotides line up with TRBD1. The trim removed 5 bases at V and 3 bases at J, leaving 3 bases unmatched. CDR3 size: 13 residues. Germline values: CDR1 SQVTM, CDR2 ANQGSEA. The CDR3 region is CSVSGTGYNEQFF. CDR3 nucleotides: TGCAGCGTTTCCGGGACAGGCTACAATGAGCAGTTCTTC.

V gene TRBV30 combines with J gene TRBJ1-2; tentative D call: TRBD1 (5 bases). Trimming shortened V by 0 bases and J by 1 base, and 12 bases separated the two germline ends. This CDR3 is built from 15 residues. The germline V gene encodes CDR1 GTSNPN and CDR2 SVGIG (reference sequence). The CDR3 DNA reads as TGTGCCTGGAGTGTGTGGACACTCATTAACTATGGCTACACCTTC. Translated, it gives CAWSVWTLINYGYTF.

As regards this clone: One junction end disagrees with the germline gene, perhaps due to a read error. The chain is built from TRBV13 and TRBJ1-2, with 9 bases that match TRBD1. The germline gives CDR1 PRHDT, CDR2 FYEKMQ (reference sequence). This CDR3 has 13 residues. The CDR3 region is CASSPNRDRESNF. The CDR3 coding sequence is TGTGCCAGCAGCCCAAACCGGGACAGGGAGTCCAACTTC.

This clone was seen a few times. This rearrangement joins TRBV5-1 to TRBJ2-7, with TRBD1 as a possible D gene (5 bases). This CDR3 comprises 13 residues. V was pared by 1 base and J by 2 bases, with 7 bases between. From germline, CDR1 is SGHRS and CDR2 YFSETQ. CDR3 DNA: TGCGCCAGCAGCTTGATGGACACCTACGAGCAGTACTTC. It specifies CASSLMDTYEQYF. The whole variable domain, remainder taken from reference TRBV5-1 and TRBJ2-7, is KAGVTQTPRYLIKTRGQQVTLSCSPISGHRSVSWYQQTPGQGLQFLFEYFSETQRNKGNFPGRFSGRQFSNSRSEMNVSTLELGDSALYLCASSLMDTYEQYFGPGTRLTVT.

The CDR3 loop is CSVPGASYEQYF. The CDR3 DNA follows: TGCAGCGTTCCAGGGGCTTCCTACGAGCAGTACTTC. The chain recombines TRBV29-1 with TRBJ2-7; TRBD1 might be the D (6 bases). Germline assignment: CDR1 SQVTM and CDR2 ANQGSEA. The CDR3 totals 12 residues. V was clipped by 5 bases and J by 1 base, with 9 bases between them.

In nucleotides, the CDR3 is TGTGCCAGCAGCCAAGAAGGGACAGGGGACCAGCCCCAGCATTTT. It encodes CASSQEGTGDQPQHF. The chain recombines TRBV5-4 with TRBJ1-5, with 10 bases that match TRBD1. V lost 4 bases, J lost 7 bases, and 8 bases stayed unmatched. Looked up from germline, CDR1 is SGHNT and CDR2 is YYREEE (reference sequence). This CDR3 has 15 residues.

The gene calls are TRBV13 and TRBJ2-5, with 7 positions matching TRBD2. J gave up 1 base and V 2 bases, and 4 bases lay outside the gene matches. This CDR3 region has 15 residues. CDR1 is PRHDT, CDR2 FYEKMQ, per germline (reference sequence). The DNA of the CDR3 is TGTGCCAGCAGCTTAAGCGGGACTGCCCAAGAGACCCAGTACTTC. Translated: CASSLSGTAQETQYF.

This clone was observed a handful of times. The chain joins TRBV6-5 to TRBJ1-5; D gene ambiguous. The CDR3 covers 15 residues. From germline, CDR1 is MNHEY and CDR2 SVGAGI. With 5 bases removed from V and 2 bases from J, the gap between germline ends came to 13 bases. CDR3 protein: CASSRDSRGNQPQHF. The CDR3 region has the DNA TGTGCCAGCAGTCGCGATTCACGGGGCAATCAGCCCCAGCATTTT.

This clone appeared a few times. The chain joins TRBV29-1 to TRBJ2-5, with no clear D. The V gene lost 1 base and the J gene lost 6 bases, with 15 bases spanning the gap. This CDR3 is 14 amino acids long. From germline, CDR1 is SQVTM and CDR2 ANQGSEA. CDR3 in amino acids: CSVEGPQTWQTQYF. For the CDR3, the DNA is TGCAGCGTTGAAGGGCCCCAGACTTGGCAGACCCAGTACTTC. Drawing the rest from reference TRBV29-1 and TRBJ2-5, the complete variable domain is SAVISQKPSRDICQRGTSLTIQCQVDSQVTMMFWYRQQPGQSLTLIATANQGSEATYESGFVIDKFPISRPNLTFSTLTVSNMSPEDSSIYLCSVEGPQTWQTQYFGPGTRLLVL.

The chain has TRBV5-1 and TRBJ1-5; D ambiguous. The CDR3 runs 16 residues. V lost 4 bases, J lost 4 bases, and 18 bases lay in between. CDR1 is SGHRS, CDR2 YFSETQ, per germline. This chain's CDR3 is CASSSGEGLSNQPQHF. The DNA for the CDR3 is TGCGCCAGCAGCAGCGGCGAGGGTTTGTCGAATCAGCCCCAGCATTTT.

This CDR3 is CASSLGPGPNEQYF. CDR3 DNA sequence: TGTGCCAGCAGCTTAGGGCCGGGTCCCAACGAGCAGTACTTC. The rearrangement uses TRBV7-2 and TRBJ2-7, with D unclear. There are 14 residues in the CDR3. Germline loops: CDR1 SGHTA, CDR2 FQGNSA. V gave up 1 base and J gave up 5 bases, with 12 bases separating them.

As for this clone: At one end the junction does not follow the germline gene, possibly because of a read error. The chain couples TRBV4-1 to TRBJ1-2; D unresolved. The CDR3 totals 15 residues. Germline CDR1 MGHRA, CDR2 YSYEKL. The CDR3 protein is CASSQAYSSSYGYTF. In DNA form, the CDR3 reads TGTGCCAGCAGCCAAGCGTACAGTTCATCCTATGGCTACACCTTC.

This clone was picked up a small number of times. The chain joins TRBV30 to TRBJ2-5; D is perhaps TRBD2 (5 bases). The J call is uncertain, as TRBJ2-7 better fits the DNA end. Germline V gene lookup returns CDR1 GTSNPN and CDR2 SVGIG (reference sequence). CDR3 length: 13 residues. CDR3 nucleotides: TGTGCCTGGAGTGTAGGTGACGGACTCGAGCAGTACTTC. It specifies CAWSVGDGLEQYF.

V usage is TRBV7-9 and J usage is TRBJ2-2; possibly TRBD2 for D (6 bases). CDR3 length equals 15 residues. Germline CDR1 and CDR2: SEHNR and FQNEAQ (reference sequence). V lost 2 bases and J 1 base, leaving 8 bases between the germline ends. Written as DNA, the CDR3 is TGTGCCAGCAGCTTATTTAGCGGGAACACCGGGGAGCTGTTTTTT. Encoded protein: CASSLFSGNTGELFF. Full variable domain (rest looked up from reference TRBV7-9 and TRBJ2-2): DTGVSQNPRHKITKRGQNVTFRCDPISEHNRLYWYRQTLGQGPEFLTYFQNEAQLEKSRLLSDRFSAERPKGSFSTLEIQRTEQGDSAMYLCASSLFSGNTGELFFGEGSRLTVL.

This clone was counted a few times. The CDR3 DNA reads as TGCGCCAGCAGCCCCCCGGCCGGGGGATATGGCTACACCTTC. This sequence encodes CASSPPAGGYGYTF. V and J are TRBV4-1 and TRBJ1-2; possible D gene TRBD1, 5 bases. The germline V gene encodes CDR1 MGHRA and CDR2 YSYEKL. Trimming pared 4 bases from V and 5 bases from J, leaving 14 bases between. CDR3 size: 14 residues.

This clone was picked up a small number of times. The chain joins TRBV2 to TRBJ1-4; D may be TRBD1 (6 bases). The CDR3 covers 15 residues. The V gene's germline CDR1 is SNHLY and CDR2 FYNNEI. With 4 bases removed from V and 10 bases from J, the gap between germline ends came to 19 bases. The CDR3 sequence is CASSVQGRGKGKLFF. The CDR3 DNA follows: TGTGCCAGCAGTGTACAGGGCCGAGGGAAAGGAAAACTGTTTTTT.

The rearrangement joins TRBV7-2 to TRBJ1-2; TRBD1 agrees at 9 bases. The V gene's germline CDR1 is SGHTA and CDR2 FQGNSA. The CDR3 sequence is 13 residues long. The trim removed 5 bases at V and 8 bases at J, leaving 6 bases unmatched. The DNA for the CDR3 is TGTGCCAGCAGCCCGGACAGGGGCTGGGGCTACACCTTC. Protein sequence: CASSPDRGWGYTF.

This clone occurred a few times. The CDR3: CASSVLQGSNQPQHF. The CDR3 DNA reads TGTGCCAGCTCAGTCTTGCAGGGCAGCAATCAGCCCCAGCATTTT. The chain uses TRBV2 and TRBJ1-5; the D gene is possibly TRBD1 (5 bases). V was trimmed by 8 bases and J by 1 base, leaving 15 bases between them. The CDR3 is made up of 15 amino acids. Germline V gene sequence: CDR1 SNHLY, CDR2 FYNNEI.

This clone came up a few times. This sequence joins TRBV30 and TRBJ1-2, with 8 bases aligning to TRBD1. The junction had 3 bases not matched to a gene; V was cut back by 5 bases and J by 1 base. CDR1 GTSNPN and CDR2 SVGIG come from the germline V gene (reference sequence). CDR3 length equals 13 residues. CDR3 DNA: TGTGCCTGGGGGACAGGATTTAACTATGGCTACACCTTC. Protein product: CAWGTGFNYGYTF.

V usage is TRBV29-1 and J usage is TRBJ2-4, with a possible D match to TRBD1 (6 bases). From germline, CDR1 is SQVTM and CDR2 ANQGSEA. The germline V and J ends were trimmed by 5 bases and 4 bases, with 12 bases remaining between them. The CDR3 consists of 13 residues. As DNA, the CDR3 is TGCAGCGTTCTCTGGCAGGGGAAAAACATTCAGTACTTC. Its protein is CSVLWQGKNIQYF.

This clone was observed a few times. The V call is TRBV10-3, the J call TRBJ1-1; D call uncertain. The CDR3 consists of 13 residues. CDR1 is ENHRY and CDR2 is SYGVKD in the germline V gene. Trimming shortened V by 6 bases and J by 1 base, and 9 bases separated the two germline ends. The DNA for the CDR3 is TGTGCCATCAGCGTAGATGGGAACACTGAAGCTTTCTTT. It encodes CAISVDGNTEAFF.

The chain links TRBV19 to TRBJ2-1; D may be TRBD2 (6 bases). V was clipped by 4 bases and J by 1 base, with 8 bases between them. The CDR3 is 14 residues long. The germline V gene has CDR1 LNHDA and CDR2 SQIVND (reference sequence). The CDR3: CASSSGESYNEQFF. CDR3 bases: TGTGCCAGTAGTAGCGGGGAATCCTACAATGAGCAGTTCTTC.